One and the same sample provided the 21 T cell receptor beta chains below, sequenced in a study of cytomegalovirus exposure and HLA in healthy donors. Both 60 Vbeta primers and 13 Jbeta primers went into the PCR. Using immunoSEQ multiplex PCR, the repertoire was profiled, and TCRdb retains in-frame clones only, with some absent. The sample has tens of thousands of clones; roughly 77% are singletons. The sample comprised PBMCs. All receptors derive from a woman aged 35 to 49 in good health and CMV-seropositive.

V and J are TRBV7-2 and TRBJ2-1, with TRBD2 identical over 12 bases. Germline CDR1 SGHTA, CDR2 FQGNSA. This CDR3 has 17 residues. V lost 7 bases, J lost 0 bases, and 7 bases stayed unmatched. The CDR3 nucleotides are TGTGCCAGCACCAAGACTAGCGGGAGCACCTCCTACAATGAGCAGTTCTTC. It encodes CASTKTSGSTSYNEQFF.

This clone was counted a single time. The rearrangement joins TRBV18 to TRBJ2-3, with 9 bases matching TRBD2. This CDR3 region has 17 residues. V lost 1 base, J lost 4 bases, and 9 bases stayed unmatched. Looked up from germline, CDR1 is KGHSH and CDR2 is LQKENI. The DNA for the CDR3 is TGTGCCAGCTCACCACGGATTGGGGCGGGGGGGCCAGATACGCAGTATTTT. This encodes CASSPRIGAGGPDTQYF. The full variable domain, with the rest looked up from reference TRBV18 and TRBJ2-3, is NAGVMQNPRHLVRRRGQEARLRCSPMKGHSHVYWYRQLPEEGLKFMVYLQKENIIDESGMPKERFSAEFPKEGPSILRIQQVVRGDSAAYFCASSPRIGAGGPDTQYFGPGTRLTVL.

J is TRBJ1-2 and V is TRBV5-8; 10 bases are shared with TRBD1. After removal of 4 bases from V and 2 bases from J, the junction contained 5 bases not matched to a gene. Looked up from germline, CDR1 is SGHTS and CDR2 is YDEGEE. CDR3 size: 15 residues. DNA for the CDR3: TGTGCCAGCAGCCAGGGACAGGGGATGAACTATGGCTACACCTTC. It codes for CASSQGQGMNYGYTF.

The gene calls are TRBV6-1 and TRBJ1-6; the D gene is possibly TRBD1 (6 bases). V dropped 2 bases and J dropped 7 bases, with 15 bases sitting between them. This CDR3 spans 16 amino acids. The V gene's germline CDR1 is MNHNS and CDR2 SASEGT. The CDR3 spells CASSERGRGRNSPLHF. For the CDR3, the DNA is TGTGCCAGCAGTGAACGGGGCAGGGGTCGCAATTCACCCCTCCACTTT.

The CDR3 bases are TGTGCCAGCAGCTTAGCGCAGGGGGAGTACGAGCAGTACTTC. Amino acids: CASSLAQGEYEQYF. V gene TRBV7-6 combines with J gene TRBJ2-7, with 7 bases aligning to TRBD1. Per the germline V gene, CDR1 is SGHVS and CDR2 is FNYEAQ. The CDR3 length is 14 residues. V shed 0 bases, J shed 4 bases, and the junction held 3 bases outside the gene matches.

The V gene is TRBV2, the J gene TRBJ2-7; no firm D call. Trimming took off 4 bases at V and 6 bases at J, with 7 bases between the two ends. The CDR3 runs 11 residues. Germline CDR1 reads SNHLY; CDR2 reads FYNNEI. The CDR3 is CASSVGSEQYF. CDR3 nucleotides: TGTGCCAGCAGTGTTGGCAGCGAGCAGTACTTC.

This sequence joins TRBV18 and TRBJ2-5; a weak D match, TRBD2 (5 bases). This CDR3 is 14 amino acids long. V lost 3 bases and J lost 4, with 12 bases in between. CDR1 is KGHSH, CDR2 LQKENI, per germline. The CDR3 coding sequence is TGTGCCAGCTCACCTTCCGGGAATACAGAGACCCAGTACTTC. Translating it yields CASSPSGNTETQYF.

The chain uses TRBV9 and TRBJ1-5; 9 bases agree with TRBD1. The trim removed 5 bases at V and 6 bases at J, leaving 6 bases unmatched. The CDR3 has 14 residues. CDR1 and CDR2 (germline): SGDLS, YYNGEE. CDR3: CASRYKTGGQPQHF. The CDR3 DNA reads TGTGCCAGCAGGTATAAGACAGGGGGTCAGCCCCAGCATTTT.

V gene TRBV2 combines with J gene TRBJ2-4; D is unresolved. Germline loops: CDR1 SNHLY, CDR2 FYNNEI. V lost 3 bases and J 6 bases, leaving 9 bases between the germline ends. CDR3 length equals 13 residues. CDR3 loop: CASSEGTLNIQYF. CDR3 nucleotides: TGTGCCAGCAGTGAGGGCACCCTAAACATTCAGTACTTC.

CDR3 sequence (DNA): TGTGCCAGCAGTTCCGACAGAGCCTACGAGCAGTACTTC. It is translated as CASSSDRAYEQYF. The chain couples TRBV27 to TRBJ2-7; D is perhaps TRBD1 (5 bases). Germline CDR1 is MNHEY and CDR2 is SMNVEV (reference sequence). V dropped 4 bases and J dropped 2 bases, with 9 bases sitting between them. The CDR3 extends over 13 amino acids.

The rearrangement joins TRBV18 to TRBJ2-7; a weak D match, TRBD1 (6 bases). Trimming shortened V by 6 bases and J by 3 bases, and 15 bases separated the two germline ends. CDR1 is KGHSH, CDR2 LQKENI, per germline. The CDR3 is 14 residues long. CDR3 bases: TGTGCCAGCTCCCTCTCGCAGGGGCTCTACGAGCAGTACTTC. It codes for CASSLSQGLYEQYF.

This rearrangement joins TRBV6-4 to TRBJ1-5, with TRBD1 matching over 8 bases. J gave up 7 bases and V 6 bases, and 26 bases lay outside the gene matches. The CDR3 runs 20 residues. CDR1 and CDR2 from the germline V gene are MRHNA and SNTAGT. The CDR3 loop reads CASRDFRRQGAEGVGQPQHF. CDR3 in DNA: TGTGCCAGCAGGGATTTTAGGCGGCAGGGGGCGGAGGGGGTGGGGCAGCCCCAGCATTTT.

The CDR3 nucleotides are TGCGCCAGCAGCCAAGGACAGGGGGCTGTTAGCTATGGCTACACCTTC. This gives the protein CASSQGQGAVSYGYTF. The J gene is TRBJ1-2, the V gene TRBV4-3; TRBD1 matches 10 bases. V dropped 1 base and J dropped 4; count of bases not matched to a gene: 6. Germline-derived CDR1 and CDR2 are LGHNA and YSLEER. The CDR3 is made up of 16 amino acids.

In this sample, this clone turned up a few times. The chain links TRBV11-2 to TRBJ2-3; possible D gene TRBD2, 6 bases. Trimming pared 1 base from V and 5 bases from J, leaving 7 bases between. Germline V CDR1 and CDR2: SGHAT, FQNNGV. CDR3 length equals 13 residues. As DNA, the CDR3 is TGTGCCAGCAGCTTAGTGGGAGGAGATACGCAGTATTTT. It is translated as CASSLVGGDTQYF.

The chain recombines TRBV6-5 with TRBJ2-7, with 10 bases that match TRBD1. With 2 bases clipped from V and 3 bases from J, the junction kept 4 bases outside the gene matches. CDR1 MNHEY and CDR2 SVGAGI come from the germline V gene. The CDR3 is made up of 15 amino acids. This CDR3 is CASSYVRDRGYEQYF. DNA of the CDR3: TGTGCCAGCAGTTACGTCCGGGACAGGGGCTACGAGCAGTACTTC.

This clone was observed a few times. The chain combines TRBV5-1 with TRBJ1-2; 12 bases fit TRBD1. Trimming cost V 4 bases and J 4 bases; bases outside gene matches: 5. CDR1 is SGHRS and CDR2 is YFSETQ in the germline V gene. CDR3 length: 15 residues. CDR3 region: CASSQGTGGVYGYTF. CDR3 DNA: TGCGCCAGCAGCCAAGGGACAGGGGGCGTCTATGGCTACACCTTC.

The chain's CDR3 is CASSPPETSGGFF. Here the CDR3 DNA reads TGTGCCAGCAGCCCACCCGAGACTAGCGGGGGGTTCTTC. The rearrangement uses TRBV7-6 and TRBJ2-1; 12 bases are shared with TRBD2. The CDR3 is made up of 13 amino acids. J was trimmed by 15 bases and V by 5 bases; bases with no gene match: 8. Per the germline V gene, CDR1 is SGHVS and CDR2 is FNYEAQ.

The CDR3 coding sequence is TGTGCCAGCTCACCGCGTAGCGGGGGCCGAGATACGCAGTATTTT. Protein: CASSPRSGGRDTQYF. The chain employs TRBV18 and TRBJ2-3; 9 nucleotides align to TRBD2. The CDR3 is 15 residues long. Germline values: CDR1 KGHSH, CDR2 LQKENI. V shed 3 bases and J 5 bases; nucleotides not matched to a gene: 6.

This chain joins TRBV7-9 and TRBJ1-2; no reliable D call. The V and J ends lost 5 bases and 4 bases respectively, with 8 bases between them. This CDR3 is 12 amino acids long. From germline, CDR1 is SEHNR and CDR2 FQNEAQ (reference sequence). This chain's CDR3 is CASSTPGYGYTF. CDR3 nucleotides: TGTGCCAGCAGCACGCCGGGCTATGGCTACACCTTC.

This chain connects TRBV7-6 to TRBJ2-5; 9 positions match TRBD2. The germline gives CDR1 SGHVS, CDR2 FNYEAQ. CDR3 length: 15 amino acids. V dropped 2 bases and J dropped 7; count of bases not matched to a gene: 8. CDR3: CASSLTGGGGWTQYF. The CDR3 bases are TGTGCCAGCAGCTTAACTGGCGGGGGGGGGTGGACCCAGTACTTC.

The rearrangement joins TRBV12-5 to TRBJ1-1; 7 nucleotides align to TRBD1. The germline V gene encodes CDR1 LGHNT and CDR2 FRNRAP. With 7 bases clipped from V and 3 bases from J, the junction kept 5 bases outside the gene matches. The CDR3 has 13 amino acids. CDR3 sequence reads: CASDSTGYTEAFF. The CDR3 region has the DNA TGTGCTAGTGATTCGACAGGGTACACTGAAGCTTTCTTT.